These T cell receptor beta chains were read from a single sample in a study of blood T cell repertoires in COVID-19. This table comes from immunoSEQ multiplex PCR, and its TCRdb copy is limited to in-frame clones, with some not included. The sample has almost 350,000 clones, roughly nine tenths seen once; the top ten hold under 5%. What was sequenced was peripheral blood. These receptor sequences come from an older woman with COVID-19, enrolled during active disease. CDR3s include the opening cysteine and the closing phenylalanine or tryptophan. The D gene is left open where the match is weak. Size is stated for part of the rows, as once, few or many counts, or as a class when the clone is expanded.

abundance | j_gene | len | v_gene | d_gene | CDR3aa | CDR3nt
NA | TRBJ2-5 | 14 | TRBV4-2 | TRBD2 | CASSRQAGQETQYF | TGTGCCAGCAGCCGCCAAGCGGGACAAGAGACCCAGTACTTC
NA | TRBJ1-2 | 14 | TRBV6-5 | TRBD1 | CASSPTGDGYGYTF | TGTGCCAGCAGTCCGACAGGGGATGGTTATGGCTACACCTTC
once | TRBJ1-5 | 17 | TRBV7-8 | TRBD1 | CASSLAVGGTVNQPQHF | TGTGCCAGCAGCTTAGCGGTAGGGGGCACGGTCAATCAGCCCCAGCATTTT
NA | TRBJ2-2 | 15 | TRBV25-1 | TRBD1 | CASSLGQVRIGELFF | TGTGCCAGCAGTTTGGGACAGGTCCGGATCGGGGAGCTGTTTTTT
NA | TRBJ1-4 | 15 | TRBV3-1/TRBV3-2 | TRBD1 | CASSQLGTGDEKLFF | TGTGCCAGCAGCCAACTCGGGACAGGGGATGAAAAACTGTTTTTT
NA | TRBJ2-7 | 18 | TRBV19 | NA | CASSIDGQTQRLDYEQYF | TGTGCCAGTAGTATAGACGGACAGACCCAGCGGTTGGATTACGAGCAGTACTTC
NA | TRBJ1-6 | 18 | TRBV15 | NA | CATSSAGWGSSYNSPLHF | TGTGCCACCAGCAGTGCGGGGTGGGGGAGCTCCTATAATTCACCCCTCCACTTT
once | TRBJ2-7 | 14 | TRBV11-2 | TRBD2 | CASSSMLAVYEQYF | TGTGCCAGCAGCTCAATGCTAGCGGTCTACGAGCAGTACTTC
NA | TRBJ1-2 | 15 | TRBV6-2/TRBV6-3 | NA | CASSYSGREGNGYTF | TGTGCCAGCAGTTACTCGGGCAGGGAAGGTAATGGCTACACCTTC
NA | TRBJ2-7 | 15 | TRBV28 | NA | CASSPGTLFSYEQYF | TGTGCCAGCAGTCCCGGGACACTATTTTCCTACGAGCAGTACTTC
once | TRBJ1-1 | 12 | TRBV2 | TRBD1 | CASSRQGVEAFF | TGTGCCAGCAGTAGACAGGGCGTTGAAGCTTTCTTT
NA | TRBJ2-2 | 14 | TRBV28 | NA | CASSWRAGPGELFF | TGTGCCAGCAGTTGGAGGGCAGGGCCCGGGGAGCTGTTTTTT
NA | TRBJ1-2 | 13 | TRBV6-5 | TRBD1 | CASILQGKYGYTF | TGTGCCAGCATTCTACAGGGGAAATATGGCTACACCTTC
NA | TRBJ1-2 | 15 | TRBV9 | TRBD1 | CASSARRDSGYGYTF | TGTGCCAGCAGCGCGAGGAGGGACAGCGGATATGGCTACACCTTC
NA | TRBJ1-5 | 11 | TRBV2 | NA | CASSAGQPQHF | TGTGCCAGCAGTGCGGGGCAGCCCCAGCATTTT
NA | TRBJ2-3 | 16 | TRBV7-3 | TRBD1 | CASSSGQGGGTDTQYF | TGTGCCAGCAGCTCCGGACAGGGCGGAGGCACAGATACGCAGTATTTT
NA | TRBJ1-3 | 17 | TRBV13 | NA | CASSSRGGRPSGNTIYF | TGTGCCAGCAGCTCCCGGGGGGGGAGGCCCTCTGGAAACACCATATATTTT